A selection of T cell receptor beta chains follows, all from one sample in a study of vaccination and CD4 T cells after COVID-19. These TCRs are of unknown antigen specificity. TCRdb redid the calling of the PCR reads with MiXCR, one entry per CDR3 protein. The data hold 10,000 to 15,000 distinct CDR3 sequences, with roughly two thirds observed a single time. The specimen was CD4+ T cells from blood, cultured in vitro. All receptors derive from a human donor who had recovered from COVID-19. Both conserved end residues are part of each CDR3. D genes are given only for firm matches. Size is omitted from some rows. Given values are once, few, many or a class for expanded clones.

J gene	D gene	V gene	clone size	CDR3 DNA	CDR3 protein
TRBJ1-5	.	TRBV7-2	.	TGTGCCAGCAGCTTAGAACGGGGAATGAAGCCCCAGCATTTT	CASSLERGMKPQHF
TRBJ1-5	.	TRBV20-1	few	TGCAGTGCTAGTACCTCTAATAGCAATCAGCCCCAGCATTTT	CSASTSNSNQPQHF
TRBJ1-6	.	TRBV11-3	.	TGTGCCAGCAGCTTAGACAGGGATTCACCCCTCCACTTT	CASSLDRDSPLHF
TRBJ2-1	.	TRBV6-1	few	TGTGCCAGCACCCGGCCCTACAGATCTACCTACAATGAGCAGTTCTTC	CASTRPYRSTYNEQFF
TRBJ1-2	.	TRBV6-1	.	TGTGCCACCCAAGGCTCGATCGGAGGCTACACCTTC	CATQGSIGGYTF
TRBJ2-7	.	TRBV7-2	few	TGTGCCAGCAGCTCTCGTATGACCTACGAGCAGTACTTC	CASSSRMTYEQYF
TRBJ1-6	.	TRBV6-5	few	TGTGCCAGCAGTTACTCAGCGCTTTGGAGCTCCTATAATTCACCCCTCCACTTT	CASSYSALWSSYNSPLHF
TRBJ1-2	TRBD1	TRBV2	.	TGTGCCAGCGCTGGGACAGGGGGACATGGCTACACCTTC	CASAGTGGHGYTF
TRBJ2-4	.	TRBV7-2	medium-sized	TGTGCCAGCAGCCAGATATCGGCCAAAAACATTCAGTACTTC	CASSQISAKNIQYF
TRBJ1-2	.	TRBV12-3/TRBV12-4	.	TGTGCCAGCAGTTTGGCAGAACCCTATGGCTACACCTTC	CASSLAEPYGYTF
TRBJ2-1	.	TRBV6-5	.	TGTGCCAGCAGTTACCTAGGGCTAAGGGGTGAGCAGTTCTTC	CASSYLGLRGEQFF
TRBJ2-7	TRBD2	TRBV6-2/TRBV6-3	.	TGTGCCTCTCGGGAGGCACGGCACGAGCAGTACTTC	CASREARHEQYF
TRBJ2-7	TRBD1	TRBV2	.	TGTGCCAGCAAGGACGGGACAGGGACCTACGAGCAGTACTTC	CASKDGTGTYEQYF
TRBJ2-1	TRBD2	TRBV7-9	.	TGTGCCAGCAGTCCTCCCCCTTCCGGGACTAGCGGGGGGGCGGGTTACAATGAGCAGTTCTTC	CASSPPPSGTSGGAGYNEQFF
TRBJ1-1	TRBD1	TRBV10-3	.	TGTGCCATCAGTGATTTCGGACAGGGGGAAAGAACTGAAGCTTTCTTT	CAISDFGQGERTEAFF
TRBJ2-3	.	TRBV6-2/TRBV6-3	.	TGTGCCAGCAGCCACAACACAGATACGCAGTATTTT	CASSHNTDTQYF
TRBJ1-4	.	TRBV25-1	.	TGTGCCAGCAGTGGGGGGAGGCCGGGTGAAAAACTGTTTTTT	CASSGGRPGEKLFF
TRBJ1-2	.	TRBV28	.	TGTGCCAGCACCTCCCCACAGGGCATTGGGCATGGCTACACCTTC	CASTSPQGIGHGYTF
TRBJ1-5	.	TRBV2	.	TGTGCCAGCAGTGAACTGACAGCCAGCAATCAGCCCCAGCATTTT	CASSELTASNQPQHF
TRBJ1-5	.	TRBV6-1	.	TGTGCCAGCGGCCGGGATGGCAATCAGCCCCAGCATTTT	CASGRDGNQPQHF
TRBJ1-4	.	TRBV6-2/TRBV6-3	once	TGTGCCAGCAGTTATGCGGGTGAAAAACTGTTTTTT	CASSYAGEKLFF
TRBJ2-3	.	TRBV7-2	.	TGTGCCAGCAGCTTCGGGGGGCCCATTAGCACAGATACGCAGTATTTT	CASSFGGPISTDTQYF
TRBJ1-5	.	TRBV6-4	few	TGTGCCAGCAGTGAGTCCCGCAATCAGCCCCAGCATTTT	CASSESRNQPQHF
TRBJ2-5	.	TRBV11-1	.	TGTGCCAGCAGCTTAGGGAACCAAGAGACCCAGTACTTC	CASSLGNQETQYF
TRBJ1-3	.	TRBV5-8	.	TGTGCCAGCGGCACTGGAGCCACCATATATTTT	CASGTGATIYF
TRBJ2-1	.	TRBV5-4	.	TGTGCCAGCAGCTTCTTAAATGAGCAGTTCTTC	CASSFLNEQFF
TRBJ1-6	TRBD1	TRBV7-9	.	TGTGCCAGCAGCCAGGACAGGAACAATTCACCCCTCCACTTT	CASSQDRNNSPLHF
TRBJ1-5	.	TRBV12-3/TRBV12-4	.	TGTGCCAGCATCGATAACAGGTCTAGCAATCAGCCCCAGCATTTT	CASIDNRSSNQPQHF
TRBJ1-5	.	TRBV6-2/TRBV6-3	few	TGTGCCAGCAGCAGAACGGACCATAATCAGCCCCAGCATTTT	CASSRTDHNQPQHF
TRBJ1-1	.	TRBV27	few	TGTGCCAGCAGCTTGGGGGCGAAACAAGAAGCTTTCTTT	CASSLGAKQEAFF
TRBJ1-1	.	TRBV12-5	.	TGTGCTAGTGGTTTGCCGCGGAACAGTCCTGAAGCTTTCTTT	CASGLPRNSPEAFF
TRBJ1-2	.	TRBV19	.	TGTGCCAGTAGTATAGATCCCGAGAGCTATGGCTACACCTTC	CASSIDPESYGYTF
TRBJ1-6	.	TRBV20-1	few	TGCAGTGCCACGGACGGGGGGGGGGTTAATTCACCCCTCCACTTT	CSATDGGGVNSPLHF
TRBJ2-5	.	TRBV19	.	TGTGCCAGTAGTCCTCCGTACCAAGAGACCCAGTACTTC	CASSPPYQETQYF
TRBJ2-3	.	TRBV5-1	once	TGCGCCAGCAGCGCCGGGAGAGAAACGCAGTATTTT	CASSAGRETQYF
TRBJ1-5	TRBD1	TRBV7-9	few	TGTGCCAGCAGCTCGGACAGGGGTAGCAATCAGCCCCAGCATTTT	CASSSDRGSNQPQHF
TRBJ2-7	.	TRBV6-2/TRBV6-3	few	TGTGCCAGCAGTTACTCGAGAGTCGGGGGGCTCTCCTACGAGCAGTACTTC	CASSYSRVGGLSYEQYF
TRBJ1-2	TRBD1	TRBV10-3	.	TGTGCCATCAGTGAGTTAGGGACAGAGCATGGCTACACCTTC	CAISELGTEHGYTF
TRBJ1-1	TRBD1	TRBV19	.	TGTGCCAGTAGTATAACAACGTGGGACAGATTGAACACTGAAGCTTTCTTT	CASSITTWDRLNTEAFF
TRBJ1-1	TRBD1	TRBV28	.	TGTGCCAGCAGTTTGAGGACAGGGTGGAACACTGAAGCTTTCTTT	CASSLRTGWNTEAFF
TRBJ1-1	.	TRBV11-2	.	TGTGCCAGCAGCTTAAACCGGAACACTGAAGCTTTCTTT	CASSLNRNTEAFF
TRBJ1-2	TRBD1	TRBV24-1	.	TGTGCCACCAGTGATCGGACAGGCGCGAATGGCTACACCTTC	CATSDRTGANGYTF